This T cell receptor beta chain was captured by sequencing in a study of early stage breast cancer tumors (dated by TCRdb to the late 2010s). Describing the broader study: Of the 15 to 20 invasive breast tumors, 12 to 13 were found to be estrogen receptor-positive, progesterone receptor-positive and HER2-negative. About 70% of the 12 ER+/PR+/HER2- tumors were invasive ductal carcinomas, while the other four were invasive lobular carcinomas. A read coverage of roughly 10-fold per sample was achieved on average. Across all samples, over 2,000,000 templates representing approximately 1,000,000 unique clonotypes were detected.

Each sample was amplified in two independent genomic DNA replicates, using approximately 550 ng for blood and around 1.5 ug for tumor or normal breast. Following the manufacturer's instructions, the ImmunoSeq Intro kit was used to carry out TCRB sequencing on genomic DNA. The multiplex PCR ran for 31 cycles using proprietary primers and spike-in control sequences for absolute quantification. Single-end 150-bp reads were used to sequence an 87-bp fragment covering the CDR3 and the flanking V and J genes. Each lane of an Illumina MiSeq using version 3.0 chemistry carried seven multiplexed samples, with two replicates per sample. In the original analysis: The vendor's proprietary pipeline handled the raw data processing, merging both replicates into a single result for each sample. Clonotypes were defined as productive rearrangements sharing the V-gene family, CDR3 amino acid sequence and J-gene segment. Clonality was calculated as 1 minus the normalized Shannon entropy (Pielou evenness) of TCRB abundances. To estimate T cell density, the total number of templates was divided by the input cell count, which was inferred from how much DNA went in. Total repertoire diversity and clonality were estimated with Recon using default parameters. Clonotypes with over 0.1% abundance in tumor and at least 32-fold higher abundance in tumor than in normal breast were defined as tumor-enriched. TCRdb mirrors the immuneACCESS table, restricted to in-frame sequences. Some clones are absent from its copies; in checked studies, under half trace to an unresolved V gene, and the reason for the others is unknown. D and trimming were read from the DNA, whereas the V and J calls and clone size are those reported in that table. The sample table shows 5,500 to 7,000 clones, and roughly 73% are seen once. Jointly, the top ten make up approximately 10% of the sample.

The CDR3 numbers 12 residues from cysteine through phenylalanine. The only DNA kept is the CDR3, 36 bases in frame from the first base. Sequences SNHLY (CDR1) and FYNNEI (CDR2) are obtained from the germline V gene. The V end loses 3 bases and the J end loses 1 base, and a stretch of 3 bases separates them. Summary of the overall study and its limitations: Repertoires from blood and normal breast were more alike than repertoires from blood and tumor, and in about 90% of the 16 patients, comparing each tissue with blood separated tumor from normal. Enriched TCRB sequences shared across patients were found to be mostly commonly generated sequences that were unlikely to play an important role in the tumor microenvironment. Analysis by tumor subtype was prevented by the small cohort size. Chain pairing and functional markers such as CD4, CD8 and FOXP3 were not captured by bulk genomic DNA sequencing of unsorted cells. Compared with adjacent normal breast tissue, tumors had about 2.6-fold higher T cell density and higher clonality.

Taken from roughly 2-4 cm away from the tumor, the adjacent normal breast tissue was rinsed with PBS and kept in prechilled RNAlater. Because normal breast tissue has high lipid content and low cell density, getting sufficient DNA from normal breast tissue often required about 100-310 mg of tissue. The study profiled bulk TCR beta-chain repertoires in matched peripheral blood, tumor and adjacent normal breast tissue taken from about 15 patients with early-stage breast cancer. Genomic DNA was extracted with the Qiagen AllPrep DNA/RNA Mini kit. A remark on this clone: Its antigen is still unknown. No base-level quality is on record; no much larger clone is a single base apart.

The chain is encoded by TRBV2 joined to TRBJ2-5, with no reliable assignment of the D segment. Sequencing input: normal breast tissue next to the tumor. This sequence originates from a person between 35 and 49 years old with breast cancer. The sequence in DNA is TGTGCCAGCAGTGACCTCCAAGAGACCCAGTACTTC. Its translation reads: CASSDLQETQYF.